The 29 T cell receptor beta chains below were found in one sample sequenced in a study of blood T cells in healthy people across ages. A J-beta primer mix and a sample-barcoded 5' primer were used in a second PCR of about 7 to 12 cycles. MiXCR, run by TCRdb on the 5' RACE reads, gives a single entry per CDR3 protein. Here the sample spans some 1,500,000 distinct CDR3 sequences, about 45% being singletons. The source material was blood. All receptors come from a woman under 30 in good health.

The gene calls are TRBV7-9 and TRBJ2-1; D assignment may be TRBD1 or TRBD2 (5 bases each). V lost 6 bases, J lost 10 bases, and 22 bases lay in between. The CDR3 spans 15 residues. Germline-derived CDR1 and CDR2 are SEHNR and FQNEAQ (reference sequence). This chain's CDR3 is CASSPEDRPRGEQFF. DNA of the CDR3: TGTGCCAGCAGTCCCGAGGACCGCCCTCGGGGCGAGCAGTTCTTC.

In its sample, this clonotype was seen a few times. The V gene is TRBV10-3, the J gene TRBJ2-3, with 9 positions matching TRBD2. This CDR3 region has 15 residues. The trim removed 6 bases at V and 1 base at J, leaving 5 bases unmatched. Germline V lookup: CDR1 ENHRY, CDR2 SYGVKD. The CDR3 sequence: CAIRNSGGRTDTQYF. CDR3 DNA sequence: TGTGCCATCAGGAATAGCGGGGGCCGCACAGATACGCAGTATTTT.

The chain joins TRBV27 to TRBJ1-2; D not certain. V dropped 2 bases and J dropped 2 bases, with 12 bases sitting between them. The CDR3 runs to 15 residues. Germline CDR1 and CDR2: MNHEY and SMNVEV (reference sequence). The chain's CDR3 is CASSLSRYSNYGYTF. In nucleotides, the CDR3 is TGTGCCAGCAGTTTAAGCCGATACAGCAACTATGGCTACACCTTC.

This clonotype is a singleton in its sample. The J gene is TRBJ1-1, the V gene TRBV11-2; D perhaps matches TRBD1 (6 bases). The V and J ends lost 2 bases and 0 bases respectively, with 16 bases between them. In germline, CDR1 is SGHAT, CDR2 FQNNGV. This CDR3 has 17 amino acids. DNA for the CDR3: TGTGCCAGCAGCTTATGGTCCAGGGGTAACCTGAACACTGAAGCTTTCTTT. Residues: CASSLWSRGNLNTEAFF.

This clonotype came up a few times. This chain joins TRBV12-3 or TRBV12-4 and TRBJ2-1, with D uncertain. CDR3 size: 13 residues. The ends were cut back, 6 bases at V and 3 bases at J, with 9 bases in the middle. The CDR3 here is CASSTTHYNEQFF. The CDR3 bases are TGTGCCAGCAGCACGACTCACTACAATGAGCAGTTCTTC.

This chain joins TRBV4-3 and TRBJ2-1, with TRBD2 matching over 9 bases. The germline CDR1 and CDR2 sequences are LGHNA and YSLEER. This CDR3 is built from 16 residues. V trimming: 0 bases; J trimming: 12 bases; junction bases outside the gene matches: 12. CDR3 loop: CASSQDLFLAGPGQFF. The DNA for the CDR3 is TGCGCCAGCAGCCAAGATCTTTTTCTAGCGGGGCCGGGGCAGTTCTTC.

This clonotype has a handful of counts. This rearrangement joins TRBV12-3 or TRBV12-4 to TRBJ2-2, with unresolved D. Trimming pared 3 bases from V and 4 bases from J, leaving 6 bases between. The CDR3 is made up of 13 amino acids. The CDR3 DNA is TGTGCCAGCAGTTTGAGCAGCACCGGGGAGCTGTTTTTT. Translating it yields CASSLSSTGELFF.

In its sample, this clonotype was seen a few times. This sequence joins TRBV10-3 and TRBJ1-2; the D is unclear. The germline V gene encodes CDR1 ENHRY and CDR2 SYGVKD. This CDR3 comprises 14 residues. Between the trimmed V and J ends, which lost 2 bases and 4 bases, there was a span of 11 bases. The CDR3 DNA reads as TGTGCCATCAGTGAGCCTTCGAGTTCCTATGGCTACACCTTC. It specifies CAISEPSSSYGYTF.

This chain joins TRBV5-1 and TRBJ2-5; D is unresolved. Germline-derived CDR1 and CDR2 are SGHRS and YFSETQ. The V end was cut by 4 bases, the J end by 0 bases, with 10 bases between. The CDR3 is 14 residues long. For the CDR3, the DNA is TGCGCCAGCAGCCCGGAGACAAACCAAGAGACCCAGTACTTC. It yields the protein CASSPETNQETQYF.

This chain uses TRBV7-2 with TRBJ2-7; TRBD1 matches at 8 bases. Trimming took 1 base from V and 6 from J; bases not matched to a gene: 11. This CDR3 is built from 16 residues. CDR1 and CDR2 from the germline V gene are SGHTA and FQGNSA. The CDR3 nucleotides are TGTGCCAGCAGCTTAGACATATCTGACAGGGGTGCCGAGCAGTACTTC. Its protein is CASSLDISDRGAEQYF.

This clonotype was detected a few times. V is TRBV5-1 and J is TRBJ2-1; 7 positions match TRBD2. Germline V lookup: CDR1 SGHRS, CDR2 YFSETQ. This CDR3 region has 16 residues. Losses at the gene ends were 0 bases for V and 2 bases for J; bases not matched to a gene: 5. This CDR3 is CASSLAQAGTYNEQFF. CDR3 nucleotides: TGCGCCAGCAGCTTGGCTCAAGCGGGGACCTACAATGAGCAGTTCTTC.

In the case of this clonotype: Just one base apart from a much larger clone, this may be a read error. The chain uses TRBV7-3 and TRBJ2-7; 7 bases match TRBD2. The CDR3 totals 14 residues. Germline V gives CDR1 SGHTA, CDR2 FQGTGA. V shed 4 bases and J 7 bases; nucleotides not matched to a gene: 10. The CDR3 sequence: CASSWGGSSNEQYF. DNA for the CDR3: TGTGCCAGCAGCTGGGGGGGTTCCTCGAATGAGCAGTACTTC.

The chain combines TRBV3-1 with TRBJ2-1, with unresolved D. Trimming pared 0 bases from V and 6 bases from J, leaving 12 bases between. The CDR3 covers 15 residues. Germline loops: CDR1 LGHDT, CDR2 YNNKEL (reference sequence). The CDR3 DNA follows: TGTGCCAGCAGCCAAGATCTCAGCGTCTCCAATGAGCAGTTCTTC. This translates into CASSQDLSVSNEQFF.

CDR3 sequence (DNA): TGCAGTGCTAGCCGGGACAGGAATAAGCCCCAGCATTTT. It encodes CSASRDRNKPQHF. The chain joins TRBV20-1 to TRBJ1-5; 8 bases are shared with TRBD1. Germline V lookup: CDR1 DFQATT, CDR2 SNEGSKA (reference sequence). The CDR3 consists of 13 residues. The J segment lost 8 bases and the V segment lost 3 bases, leaving 6 bases of the junction unmatched.

The chain links TRBV4-3 to TRBJ2-1; no reliable D call. There are 16 residues in the CDR3. Germline CDR1 LGHNA, CDR2 YSLEER. V shed 0 bases and J shed 3 bases, with 12 bases lying between them. CDR3 sequence: CASSQDTVYNYNEQFF. CDR3 bases: TGCGCCAGCAGCCAAGATACAGTGTACAACTACAATGAGCAGTTCTTC.

The CDR3 sequence: CATSSGPDGYTF. In DNA form, the CDR3 reads TGTGCCACCAGTTCCGGGCCGGACGGCTACACCTTC. The V and J genes are TRBV24-1 and TRBJ1-2; D uncertain. With 6 bases removed from V and 8 bases from J, the gap between germline ends came to 12 bases. From germline, CDR1 is KGHDR and CDR2 SFDVKD. The CDR3 runs to 12 residues.

About this clonotype: This may come from a read error, since a much larger clone is one base off. The rearrangement links TRBV24-1 to TRBJ1-2; perhaps TRBD1 as D (5 bases). Germline-derived CDR1 and CDR2 are KGHDR and SFDVKD. V gave up 5 bases and J gave up 4 bases, with 7 bases separating them. CDR3 length equals 12 residues. DNA of the CDR3: TGTGCCACCAGTGCGCAGGGCTATGGCTACACCTTC. Translation: CATSAQGYGYTF.

V is TRBV5-1 and J is TRBJ1-1; no definite D call. Germline CDR1 SGHRS, CDR2 YFSETQ. The CDR3 has 12 amino acids. Trimming cost V 6 bases and J 3 bases, with 9 bases left between them. The CDR3 sequence is CASTDVHTEAFF. CDR3 nucleotides: TGCGCCAGCACTGATGTTCACACTGAAGCTTTCTTT.

The V call is TRBV7-9, the J call TRBJ2-5, with D possibly matching TRBD2 (5 bases). With the DNA end fitting TRBJ2-7 better, the J assignment may be wrong. This CDR3 spans 16 amino acids. From germline, CDR1 is SEHNR and CDR2 FQNEAQ (reference sequence). Here the CDR3 reads CASSLERAYEGYEQYF. CDR3 bases: TGTGCCAGCAGCTTAGAAAGGGCCTATGAGGGATACGAGCAGTACTTC.

This clonotype has more than one count but fewer than ten. The chain combines TRBV5-1 with TRBJ1-2, with 7 bases lining up with TRBD1. CDR3 size: 16 residues. Germline lookup yields CDR1 SGHRS and CDR2 YFSETQ. Trimming cost V 0 bases and J 2 bases; bases outside gene matches: 7. The CDR3 here is CASSLGPGTDNYGYTF. The CDR3 nucleotides are TGCGCCAGCAGCTTGGGACCCGGGACAGACAACTATGGCTACACCTTC.

This clonotype was counted only a few times. A read error may account for a junction end that differs from germline. The chain uses TRBV6-5 and TRBJ1-2; D not certain. The V gene's germline CDR1 is MNHEY and CDR2 SVGAGI. CDR3 length: 13 residues. The chain's CDR3 is CASSDSSSYGYTF. The CDR3 DNA reads TGTGCCAGCAGTGACTCCTCCAGCTATGGCTACACCTTC.

A single count supports this clonotype. This chain links TRBV6-1 with TRBJ2-7, with D unclear. Trimming shortened V by 5 bases and J by 2 bases, and 22 bases separated the two germline ends. The CDR3 extends over 17 amino acids. Germline assignment: CDR1 MNHNS and CDR2 SASEGT. The CDR3 sequence: CASSPAPGQLGPYEQYF. The CDR3 DNA reads as TGTGCCAGCAGTCCTGCGCCTGGGCAGTTGGGCCCCTACGAGCAGTACTTC.

This clonotype came up a few times. The chain combines TRBV4-1 with TRBJ1-1, with 7 bases that match TRBD1. The V and J ends lost 0 bases and 4 bases, in that order; junction bases with no gene match: 11. This CDR3 contains 17 residues. Germline values: CDR1 MGHRA, CDR2 YSYEKL. The CDR3 DNA reads TGCGCCAGCAGCCAAGACACCCTTTCCGGGACAGCCACTGAAGCTTTCTTT. Amino acid sequence: CASSQDTLSGTATEAFF.

V is TRBV12-5 and J is TRBJ2-7, with a weak D call TRBD2 (5 bases). The assigned J gene may be wrong: the sequence end matches TRBJ2-5 better. The CDR3 runs 16 residues. The germline V gene encodes CDR1 LGHNT and CDR2 FRNRAP. CDR3 nucleotide sequence: TGTGCTAGTGGTTTGCGGGGTTTAACTGTTGAAGAGACCCAGTACTTC. This translates into CASGLRGLTVEETQYF.

The J gene is TRBJ2-1, the V gene TRBV4-2; D gene uncertain. This CDR3 has 19 residues. Per the germline V gene, CDR1 is LGHNA and CDR2 is YNFKEQ. The ends were cut back, 0 bases at V and 2 bases at J, with 20 bases in the middle. The DNA of the CDR3 is TGTGCCAGCAGCCAAGAAGGAAGGATTACTCTTCGAGCCTACAATGAGCAGTTCTTC. Encoded protein: CASSQEGRITLRAYNEQFF.

As regards this clonotype: At one end the junction does not follow the germline gene, possibly because of a read error. The gene calls are TRBV2 and TRBJ2-3, with a possible D match to TRBD1 (7 bases). The length of the CDR3 is 10 residues. Germline V CDR1 and CDR2: SNHLY, FYNNEI. The CDR3 region has the DNA TGTGCCGGCGGGACAGATACGCTGTATTTT. It specifies CAGGTDTLYF.

This chain connects TRBV12-3 or TRBV12-4 to TRBJ2-7; D is perhaps TRBD2 (5 bases). The CDR3 is made up of 14 amino acids. The V end was cut by 3 bases, the J end by 0 bases, with 9 bases between. The CDR3, as DNA: TGTGCCAGCAGTTTCGGGGTCCGCTCCTACGAGCAGTACTTC. Encoded protein: CASSFGVRSYEQYF.

The table lists this clonotype with a few counts. The chain recombines TRBV12-3 or TRBV12-4 with TRBJ2-1; the D gene is possibly TRBD2 (7 bases). The CDR3 runs 15 residues. The V gene lost 1 base and the J gene lost 9 bases, with 16 bases spanning the gap. The CDR3 region is CASSLGRGGATEQFF. In DNA, the CDR3 is TGTGCCAGCAGTTTAGGAAGGGGGGGGGCAACTGAGCAGTTCTTC.

Only a few counts were recorded for this clonotype. The genes are TRBV11-3 and TRBJ2-1, with D possibly being TRBD2 (7 bases). V was pared by 3 bases and J by 8 bases, with 14 bases between. Germline CDR1 and CDR2: SGHNT and YENEEA. CDR3 length equals 14 residues. The CDR3 reads CASSFGRGADEQFF. The CDR3 nucleotides read TGTGCCAGCAGCTTCGGTCGGGGGGCCGATGAGCAGTTCTTC.